Listed below are T cell receptor beta chains from one sample, sequenced in a study of blood T cell repertoires in COVID-19. Here immunoSEQ multiplex PCR was the method, and the copy in TCRdb shows in-frame clones only, minus some. The repertoire holds 200,000 to 300,000 clones, with approximately 85% as singletons. The sample taken for sequencing was PBMCs or T cells enriched from blood (not recorded which). Receptors were obtained from a woman aged 45-65 years with acute COVID-19. Both conserved end residues are part of each CDR3. D genes are given only for firm matches. A clone size is listed for some rows: how often the clone was seen (once, few, many), or a class if it is expanded.

clone_size,j_call,cdr3_length,d_call,v_call,cdr3_aa,cdr3_nt
.,TRBJ2-2,15,.,TRBV5-4,CASSLELTNTGELFF,TGTGCCAGCAGCTTGGAACTTACGAACACCGGGGAGCTGTTTTTT
.,TRBJ2-5,16,TRBD2,TRBV7-2,CASSLGGLAVRETQYF,TGTGCCAGCAGCTTAGGGGGCCTAGCGGTCCGAGAGACCCAGTACTTC
.,TRBJ1-2,15,TRBD1,TRBV7-2,CASSLALPRGNGYTF,TGTGCCAGCAGCTTAGCGCTTCCCAGGGGGAATGGCTACACCTTC
.,TRBJ2-7,15,TRBD2,TRBV6-5,CASSTSGGGNYEQYF,TGTGCCAGCAGTACGAGCGGGGGAGGCAATTACGAGCAGTACTTC
.,TRBJ1-1,16,.,TRBV7-8,CASSSSSTGRRTEAFF,TGTGCCAGCAGCTCTTCTTCGACGGGGAGGCGCACTGAAGCTTTCTTT
.,TRBJ1-2,13,TRBD1,TRBV7-8,CASSPDRAYGYTF,TGTGCCAGCAGCCCGGACAGGGCCTATGGCTACACCTTC
.,TRBJ1-1,15,.,TRBV9,CASSVGLVGGTEAFF,TGTGCCAGCAGCGTAGGTCTGGTAGGGGGCACTGAAGCTTTCTTT
.,TRBJ2-2,15,TRBD2,TRBV5-4,CASSWAGGPNGELFF,TGTGCCAGCAGCTGGGCGGGGGGGCCCAACGGGGAGCTGTTTTTT
.,TRBJ1-6,17,.,TRBV4-1,CASSQDRLGQLDSPLHF,TGCGCCAGCAGCCAAGATAGGCTGGGGCAGCTAGATTCACCCCTCCACTTT
.,TRBJ2-3,16,TRBD2,TRBV9,CASSVLAGGLTDTQYF,TGTGCCAGCAGCGTACTAGCGGGGGGGCTCACAGATACGCAGTATTTT
once,TRBJ2-1,16,TRBD2,TRBV4-2,CASSPYSLAGAYEQFF,TGTGCCAGCAGCCCGTACTCCTTAGCGGGGGCCTATGAGCAGTTCTTC
.,TRBJ1-5,14,.,TRBV2,CASSEGRGGQPQHF,TGTGCCAGCAGTGAAGGAAGGGGAGGACAGCCCCAGCATTTT
.,TRBJ1-1,14,.,TRBV23-1,CASKSLLKNTEAFF,TGCGCCAGTAAAAGCTTACTGAAGAACACTGAAGCTTTCTTT
few,TRBJ1-6,14,TRBD1,TRBV11-2,CASSLGQGNSPLHF,TGTGCCAGCAGCTTAGGACAGGGTAATTCACCCCTCCACTTT
.,TRBJ1-5,13,TRBD1,TRBV7-2,CASTGQGGQPQHF,TGTGCCAGCACCGGACAGGGAGGTCAGCCCCAGCATTTT
.,TRBJ2-2,14,.,TRBV7-9,CASHNQGEDGELFF,TGTGCCAGCCATAATCAGGGGGAGGACGGGGAGCTGTTTTTT
.,TRBJ1-5,14,.,TRBV19,CASMKGGSNQPQHF,TGTGCCAGTATGAAGGGGGGGAGCAATCAGCCCCAGCATTTT
once,TRBJ1-3,14,.,TRBV2,CASSRGSGRNTIYF,TGTGCCAGCAGCCGGGGGTCAGGACGAAACACCATATATTTT
few,TRBJ1-1,15,.,TRBV27,CASSRFWGGLTEAFF,TGTGCCAGCAGTCGGTTTTGGGGGGGTCTCACTGAAGCTTTCTTT
.,TRBJ2-2,13,.,TRBV2,CASRRGNTGELFF,TGTGCCAGCAGGCGGGGTAACACCGGGGAGCTGTTTTTT
.,TRBJ1-2,13,.,TRBV4-3,CASSQDGSYGYTF,TGCGCCAGCAGCCAAGATGGGAGCTATGGCTACACCTTC
.,TRBJ1-1,14,.,TRBV3-1/TRBV3-2,CASSQRDMNTEAFF,TGTGCCAGCAGCCAAAGGGACATGAACACTGAAGCTTTCTTT
once,TRBJ1-2,12,.,TRBV2,CASTTGYGGYTF,TGTGCCAGCACTACAGGGTACGGTGGCTACACCTTC